These 26 T cell receptor beta chains were sequenced from one sample in a study of CD8 T cells in ankylosing spondylitis. Study results and caveats: Blood from ankylosing spondylitis patients appeared to carry a characteristic roughly 8-variant TCR beta motif.

These receptors have no identified antigens. Each CDR3 protein gets one entry after TCRdb re-called the 5' RACE reads with MiXCR. The table shows roughly 450,000 distinct CDR3 sequences, with about 25% occurring only once. The sample taken for sequencing was blood, either unsorted or a sorted T cell fraction (not recorded which). These TCRs come from a male donor with ankylosing spondylitis.

CDR3 sequence reads: CASSSNRTTSGWREQFF. As DNA, the CDR3 is TGCGCCAGCAGCTCCAACCGAACTACTAGCGGGTGGAGGGAGCAGTTCTTC. V gene TRBV5-1 combines with J gene TRBJ2-1; 9 positions match TRBD2. This CDR3 comprises 17 residues. Per the germline V gene, CDR1 is SGHRS and CDR2 is YFSETQ. V lost 3 bases and J lost 10; bases outside the gene matches: 17.

The gene calls are TRBV5-1 and TRBJ1-1; 10 nucleotides line up with TRBD1. V lost 2 bases to trimming and J lost 4 bases; unmatched junction nucleotides: 5. This CDR3 comprises 15 residues. Germline V gives CDR1 SGHRS, CDR2 YFSETQ. The CDR3 region is CASSLATGGVTEAFF. The DNA for the CDR3 is TGCGCCAGCAGCTTAGCGACAGGGGGCGTCACTGAAGCTTTCTTT.

This chain joins TRBV20-1 and TRBJ2-3; D is ambiguous. Germline V lookup: CDR1 DFQATT, CDR2 SNEGSKA (reference sequence). Trimming took off 2 bases at V and 2 bases at J, with 11 bases between the two ends. This CDR3 has 14 amino acids. CDR3 DNA: TGCAGTGCTAGAACGGACGGTTTCACAGATACGCAGTATTTT. It is translated as CSARTDGFTDTQYF.

This clonotype was observed a few times. This rearrangement joins TRBV5-1 to TRBJ2-1, with D possibly matching TRBD2 (5 bases). V was clipped by 0 bases and J by 1 base, with 11 bases between them. This CDR3 has 16 amino acids. Germline CDR1 is SGHRS and CDR2 is YFSETQ. CDR3 nucleotides: TGCGCCAGCAGCTTGGGGTCCGGGGATTCCTACAATGAGCAGTTCTTC. It translates to CASSLGSGDSYNEQFF.

The chain uses TRBV6-1 and TRBJ2-1; a weak D match, TRBD1 (6 bases). This CDR3 has 15 amino acids. Trimming left V 7 bases short and J 2 bases short, with 15 bases between. Germline V lookup: CDR1 MNHNS, CDR2 SASEGT. CDR3 sequence reads: CASTNFDRTYNEQFF. The DNA of the CDR3 is TGTGCCAGCACCAACTTTGACAGGACCTACAATGAGCAGTTCTTC.

The rearrangement joins TRBV5-1 to TRBJ2-5, with D tentatively TRBD2 (5 bases). Trimming removed 3 bases at V and 5 bases at J, with 17 bases between. Per germline, CDR1 SGHRS and CDR2 YFSETQ. The length of the CDR3 is 15 residues. The CDR3 DNA reads as TGCGCCAGCAGCTCCCTAGCCGGAAGTTGGGAGACCCAGTACTTC. As protein: CASSSLAGSWETQYF.

V gene TRBV3-1 combines with J gene TRBJ2-5; the D is unclear. Germline values: CDR1 LGHDT, CDR2 YNNKEL (reference sequence). Trimming removed 0 bases at V and 1 base at J, with 9 bases between. The CDR3 consists of 15 residues. The CDR3 nucleotides read TGTGCCAGCAGCCAAGACGCGCGGACCCAAGAGACCCAGTACTTC. As protein: CASSQDARTQETQYF.

This clonotype has only a few counts. This chain links TRBV5-1 with TRBJ2-7; D may be TRBD1 (6 bases). Between the trimmed V and J ends, which lost 6 bases and 5 bases, there was a span of 15 bases. The germline CDR1 and CDR2 sequences are SGHRS and YFSETQ. The CDR3 is 13 residues long. This CDR3 is CASTPGVSHEQYF. Written as DNA, the CDR3 is TGCGCCAGCACGCCAGGGGTCTCTCACGAGCAGTACTTC.

This clonotype was observed a handful of times. The J gene is TRBJ1-6, the V gene TRBV20-1, with D possibly being TRBD1 (6 bases). Germline CDR1 and CDR2: DFQATT and SNEGSKA (reference sequence). Trimming took 1 base from V and 10 from J, leaving 11 bases between them. The CDR3 sequence is 13 residues long. CDR3 nucleotide sequence: TGCAGTGCTAGAGTGGGGGCACAGTCACCCCTCCACTTT. Translated: CSARVGAQSPLHF.

Many counts were recorded for this clonotype. The chain employs TRBV6-1 and TRBJ2-3; 9 bases line up with TRBD1. V was pared by 7 bases and J by 6 bases, with 8 bases of the junction left unmatched. Germline values: CDR1 MNHNS, CDR2 SASEGT. This CDR3 region has 14 residues. CDR3 coding DNA: TGTGCCAGCAAACCCGGGACAGGGTCCGATACGCAGTATTTT. Amino acid sequence: CASKPGTGSDTQYF.

The rearrangement links TRBV12-3 or TRBV12-4 to TRBJ1-1, with 8 bases lining up with TRBD1. The CDR3 extends over 15 amino acids. Trimming cost V 6 bases and J 3 bases; bases outside gene matches: 9. In DNA form, the CDR3 reads TGTGCCAGCAGACCCAGGACAGGGAGGGACACTGAAGCTTTCTTT. Amino acids: CASRPRTGRDTEAFF.

The chain couples TRBV5-1 to TRBJ1-1; a possible D gene is TRBD1 (5 bases). The V and J ends lost 0 bases and 2 bases respectively, with 11 bases between them. CDR1 is SGHRS and CDR2 is YFSETQ in the germline V gene. The CDR3 spans 15 residues. The CDR3 coding sequence is TGCGCCAGCAGCTTGGATGGGCAGGGAAACACTGAAGCTTTCTTT. This sequence encodes CASSLDGQGNTEAFF. Full variable domain (missing parts from reference TRBV5-1 and TRBJ1-1): KAGVTQTPRYLIKTRGQQVTLSCSPISGHRSVSWYQQTPGQGLQFLFEYFSETQRNKGNFPGRFSGRQFSNSRSEMNVSTLELGDSALYLCASSLDGQGNTEAFFGQGTRLTVV.

The J gene is TRBJ2-7, the V gene TRBV14, with D tentatively TRBD1 (5 bases). The V end lost 9 bases, the J end lost 6 bases, and 15 bases lay between the germline ends. This CDR3 is 12 amino acids long. The V gene's germline CDR1 is SGHDN and CDR2 FVKESK. The CDR3 reads CASSRAMREQYF. Written as DNA, the CDR3 is TGTGCCAGTTCCAGGGCCATGCGCGAGCAGTACTTC.

This clonotype was detected a few times. The V gene is TRBV7-2, the J gene TRBJ1-1; D is uncertain. The CDR3 has 14 amino acids. Germline V lookup: CDR1 SGHTA, CDR2 FQGNSA. Trimming removed 2 bases at V and 1 base at J, with 8 bases between. The CDR3 spells CASSLWAANTEAFF. CDR3 nucleotide sequence: TGTGCCAGCAGCTTATGGGCAGCGAACACTGAAGCTTTCTTT.

The chain joins TRBV2 to TRBJ2-3, with TRBD2 identical over 7 bases. The CDR3 covers 15 residues. V was pared by 4 bases and J by 2 bases, with 6 bases of the junction left unmatched. Germline CDR1 is SNHLY and CDR2 is FYNNEI. CDR3 coding DNA: TGTGCCAGCAGTGGGGCCGGGACTAACACAGATACGCAGTATTTT. As protein: CASSGAGTNTDTQYF.

This chain uses TRBV27 with TRBJ2-3, with 7 nucleotides matching TRBD1. CDR1 is MNHEY, CDR2 SMNVEV, per germline (reference sequence). This CDR3 has 15 residues. The V gene end was trimmed by 4 bases and the J gene end by 0 bases; junction bases not matched to a gene: 4. The CDR3 DNA follows: TGTGCCAGCAGTTCCTACAGGGGAAGCACAGATACGCAGTATTTT. Its translation is CASSSYRGSTDTQYF.

V is TRBV2 and J is TRBJ2-5; 8 bases are a match to TRBD2. This CDR3 has 15 amino acids. Per the germline V gene, CDR1 is SNHLY and CDR2 is FYNNEI. Losses at the gene ends were 6 bases for V and 5 bases for J; bases not matched to a gene: 11. CDR3 in amino acids: CASRLSGIGRETQYF. The CDR3 DNA reads as TGTGCCAGCAGGCTTAGCGGGATCGGCAGGGAGACCCAGTACTTC.

This rearrangement joins TRBV3-1 to TRBJ1-1; 7 bases are shared with TRBD1. With 6 bases clipped from V and 4 bases from J, the junction kept 5 bases outside the gene matches. In germline, CDR1 is LGHDT, CDR2 YNNKEL (reference sequence). This CDR3 spans 13 amino acids. The CDR3 region has the DNA TGTGCCAGCAGTCAGGCAGGGGGCACTGAAGCTTTCTTT. The encoded protein is CASSQAGGTEAFF.

This clonotype was found a few times. The CDR3 protein is CATSRVYLSSGLYNEQFF. CDR3 sequence (DNA): TGTGCCACCAGCAGAGTTTACCTGTCCAGCGGCTTGTACAATGAGCAGTTCTTC. J is TRBJ2-1 and V is TRBV15; possibly TRBD2 for D (5 bases). V shed 1 base and J shed 4 bases, with 20 bases lying between them. Germline V gives CDR1 LNHNV, CDR2 YYDKDF (reference sequence). The CDR3 loop spans 18 amino acids.

This clonotype was picked up a small number of times. The rearrangement joins TRBV10-3 to TRBJ1-1; D ambiguous. The CDR3 runs 14 residues. V lost 0 bases to trimming and J lost 5 bases, with 10 bases between them. The germline gives CDR1 ENHRY, CDR2 SYGVKD. The CDR3 DNA reads TGTGCCATCAGTGAGTCCCGGGTTCAGACTGAAGCTTTCTTT. Amino acid sequence: CAISESRVQTEAFF.

The V call is TRBV20-1, the J call TRBJ2-2; TRBD2 matches at 11 bases. The CDR3 is 15 amino acids. CDR1 is DFQATT, CDR2 SNEGSKA, per germline (reference sequence). After removal of 6 bases from V and 3 bases from J, the junction contained 6 bases not matched to a gene. Here the CDR3 reads CSAQLAGDYTGELFF. CDR3 DNA sequence: TGCAGTGCCCAACTAGCGGGGGATTACACCGGGGAGCTGTTTTTT.

The rearrangement uses TRBV20-1 and TRBJ1-1; the match to TRBD1 covers 8 bases. The CDR3 totals 12 residues. Per the germline V gene, CDR1 is DFQATT and CDR2 is SNEGSKA (reference sequence). V trimming: 6 bases; J trimming: 5 bases; junction bases outside the gene matches: 5. In nucleotides, the CDR3 is TGCAGTGCAAGGACAGGGAAGACTGAAGCTTTCTTT. It translates to CSARTGKTEAFF.

The chain recombines TRBV12-3 or TRBV12-4 with TRBJ2-3; 14 bases align to TRBD2. The trim removed 5 bases at V and 1 base at J, leaving 11 bases unmatched. This CDR3 spans 19 amino acids. CDR3 protein: CASSTRAGLAGAGTDTQYF. The CDR3 DNA follows: TGTGCCAGCAGTACCAGGGCGGGACTAGCGGGAGCGGGCACAGATACGCAGTATTTT.

This clonotype has a handful of counts. The chain recombines TRBV7-2 with TRBJ2-2; TRBD2 is a possible D gene (7 bases). V gave up 6 bases and J gave up 0 bases, with 17 bases separating them. Germline CDR1 is SGHTA and CDR2 is FQGNSA. The CDR3 length is 17 residues. CDR3 in DNA: TGTGCCAGCAGTCCCCGCCGGGGGGCGGCGAACACCGGGGAGCTGTTTTTT. Its protein product is CASSPRRGAANTGELFF.

V gene TRBV20-1 combines with J gene TRBJ2-1; 7 bases line up with TRBD2. This CDR3 is built from 14 residues. CDR1 and CDR2 from the germline V gene are DFQATT and SNEGSKA (reference sequence). The V gene end was trimmed by 6 bases and the J gene end by 1 base; junction bases not matched to a gene: 6. CDR3 DNA: TGCAGTGCCCCCGTGGGGGGGTCCTACAATGAGCAGTTCTTC. Protein: CSAPVGGSYNEQFF.

This clonotype has a handful of counts. The V call is TRBV2, the J call TRBJ2-2, with 7 bases aligning to TRBD2. The CDR3 is 13 amino acids. V was pared by 7 bases and J by 7 bases, with 6 bases of the junction left unmatched. Germline values: CDR1 SNHLY, CDR2 FYNNEI. CDR3: CASKREGIGELFF. In DNA form, the CDR3 reads TGTGCCAGCAAAAGGGAGGGGATCGGGGAGCTGTTTTTT.